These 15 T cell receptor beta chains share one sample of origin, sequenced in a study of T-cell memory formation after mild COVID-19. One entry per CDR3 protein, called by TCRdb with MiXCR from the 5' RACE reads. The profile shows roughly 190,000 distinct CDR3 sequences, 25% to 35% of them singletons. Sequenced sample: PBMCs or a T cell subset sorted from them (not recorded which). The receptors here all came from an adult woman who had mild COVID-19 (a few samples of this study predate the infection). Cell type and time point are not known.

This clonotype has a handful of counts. CDR3 region: CSGGGNYEQYF. CDR3 DNA: TGCAGCGGCGGGGGGAATTACGAGCAGTACTTC. The rearrangement joins TRBV29-1 to TRBJ2-7; TRBD2 matches 8 bases. The junction had 3 bases not matched to a gene; V was cut back by 7 bases and J by 4 bases. The germline CDR1 and CDR2 sequences are SQVTM and ANQGSEA. The CDR3 is 11 amino acids.

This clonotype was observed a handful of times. Here the CDR3 DNA reads TGTGCCTGGAGTGTCTGGCCCCGTACTGAAGCTTTCTTT. Translated, it gives CAWSVWPRTEAFF. V usage is TRBV30 and J usage is TRBJ1-1; D uncertain. Trimming took 0 bases from V and 5 from J, leaving 10 bases between them. Germline V CDR1 and CDR2: GTSNPN, SVGIG (reference sequence). The CDR3 is made up of 13 amino acids. The whole variable domain, filled in from reference TRBV30 and TRBJ1-1, reads SQTIHQWPATLVQPVGSPLSLECTVEGTSNPNLYWYRQAAGRGLQLLFYSVGIGQISSEVPQNLSASRPQDRQFILSSKKLLLSDSGFYLCAWSVWPRTEAFFGQGTRLTVV.

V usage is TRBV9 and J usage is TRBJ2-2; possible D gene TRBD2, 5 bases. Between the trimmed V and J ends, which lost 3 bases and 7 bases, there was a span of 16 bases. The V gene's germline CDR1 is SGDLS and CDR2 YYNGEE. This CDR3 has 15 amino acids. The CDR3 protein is CASSALRVAGGELFF. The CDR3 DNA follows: TGTGCCAGCAGCGCGCTCCGCGTCGCGGGCGGGGAGCTGTTTTTT.

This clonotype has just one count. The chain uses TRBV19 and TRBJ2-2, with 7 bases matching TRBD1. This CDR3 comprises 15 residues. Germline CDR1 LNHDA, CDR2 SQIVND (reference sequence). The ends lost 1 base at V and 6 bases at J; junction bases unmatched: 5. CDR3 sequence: CASSIGDRVAGELFF. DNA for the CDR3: TGTGCCAGTAGTATAGGAGACAGGGTCGCCGGGGAGCTGTTTTTT.

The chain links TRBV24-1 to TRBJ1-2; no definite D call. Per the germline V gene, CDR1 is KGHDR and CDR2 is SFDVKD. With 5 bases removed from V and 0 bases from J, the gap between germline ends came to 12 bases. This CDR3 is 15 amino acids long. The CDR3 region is CATSGGPGTNYGYTF. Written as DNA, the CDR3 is TGTGCCACCAGTGGAGGGCCCGGGACTAACTATGGCTACACCTTC.

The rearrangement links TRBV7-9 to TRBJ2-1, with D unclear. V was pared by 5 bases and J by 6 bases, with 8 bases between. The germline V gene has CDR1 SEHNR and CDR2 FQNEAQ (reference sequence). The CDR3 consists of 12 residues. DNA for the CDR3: TGTGCCAGCAGCCTCAGCCGCAATGAGCAGTTCTTC. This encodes CASSLSRNEQFF.

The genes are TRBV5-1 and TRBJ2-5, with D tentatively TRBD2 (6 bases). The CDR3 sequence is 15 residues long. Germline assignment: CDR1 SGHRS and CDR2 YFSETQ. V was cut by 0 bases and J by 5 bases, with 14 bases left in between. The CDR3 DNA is TGCGCCAGCAGCTTGGCCCGGGGACTTCAGGAGACCCAGTACTTC. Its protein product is CASSLARGLQETQYF. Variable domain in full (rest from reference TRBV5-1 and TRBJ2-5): KAGVTQTPRYLIKTRGQQVTLSCSPISGHRSVSWYQQTPGQGLQFLFEYFSETQRNKGNFPGRFSGRQFSNSRSEMNVSTLELGDSALYLCASSLARGLQETQYFGPGTRLLVL.

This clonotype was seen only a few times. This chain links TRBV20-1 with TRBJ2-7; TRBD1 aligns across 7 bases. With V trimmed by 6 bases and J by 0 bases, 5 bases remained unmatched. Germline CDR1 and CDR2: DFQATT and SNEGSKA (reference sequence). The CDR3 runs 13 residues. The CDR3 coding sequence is TGCAGTGCGGGATACAGGGGCTCCTACGAGCAGTACTTC. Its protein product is CSAGYRGSYEQYF.

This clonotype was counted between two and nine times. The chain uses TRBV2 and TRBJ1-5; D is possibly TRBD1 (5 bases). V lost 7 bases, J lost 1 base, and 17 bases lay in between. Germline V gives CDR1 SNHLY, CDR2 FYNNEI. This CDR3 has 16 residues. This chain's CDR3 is CASTGTPNPSNQPQHF. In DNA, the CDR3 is TGTGCCAGCACCGGGACCCCCAACCCCAGCAATCAGCCCCAGCATTTT. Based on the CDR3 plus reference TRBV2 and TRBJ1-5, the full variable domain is EPEVTQTPSHQVTQMGQEVILRCVPISNHLYFYWYRQILGQKVEFLVSFYNNEISEKSEIFDDQFSVERPDGSNFTLKIRSTKLEDSAMYFCASTGTPNPSNQPQHFGDGTRLSIL.

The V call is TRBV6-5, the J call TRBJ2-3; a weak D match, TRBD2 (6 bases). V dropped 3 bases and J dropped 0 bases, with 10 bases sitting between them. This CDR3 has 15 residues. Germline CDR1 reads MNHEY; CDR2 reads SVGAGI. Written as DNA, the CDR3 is TGTGCCAGCAGTTATGAAGGGACTAGCACAGATACGCAGTATTTT. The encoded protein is CASSYEGTSTDTQYF.

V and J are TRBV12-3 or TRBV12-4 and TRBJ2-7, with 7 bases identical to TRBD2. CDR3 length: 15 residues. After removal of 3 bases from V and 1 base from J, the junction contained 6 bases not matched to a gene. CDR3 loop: CASSLGLFGSYEQYF. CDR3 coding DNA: TGTGCCAGCAGTTTGGGACTATTCGGTTCCTACGAGCAGTACTTC.

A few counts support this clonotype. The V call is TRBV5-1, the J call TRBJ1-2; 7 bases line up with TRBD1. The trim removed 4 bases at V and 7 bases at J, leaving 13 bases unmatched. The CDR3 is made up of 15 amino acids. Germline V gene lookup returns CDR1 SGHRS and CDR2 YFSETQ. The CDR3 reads CASSPGQTTPGGYTF. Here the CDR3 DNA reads TGCGCCAGCAGCCCGGGACAGACAACCCCCGGTGGCTACACCTTC.

DNA of the CDR3: TGTGCCACCGGGAGGGGGGCTGACACCGGGGAGCTGTTTTTT. Amino acids: CATGRGADTGELFF. The V gene is TRBV24-1, the J gene TRBJ2-2; the D gene is possibly TRBD2 (7 bases). The CDR3 contains 14 residues. V was clipped by 9 bases and J by 3 bases, with 13 bases between them. CDR1 is KGHDR and CDR2 is SFDVKD in the germline V gene.

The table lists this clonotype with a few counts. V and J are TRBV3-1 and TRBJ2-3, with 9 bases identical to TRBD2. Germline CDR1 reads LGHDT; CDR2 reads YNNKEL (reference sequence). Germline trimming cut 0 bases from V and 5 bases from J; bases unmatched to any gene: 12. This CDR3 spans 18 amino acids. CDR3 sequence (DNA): TGTGCCAGCAGCCAAGAAGAGCGGCTAGCGGGGAGAGGAGATACGCAGTATTTT. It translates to CASSQEERLAGRGDTQYF.

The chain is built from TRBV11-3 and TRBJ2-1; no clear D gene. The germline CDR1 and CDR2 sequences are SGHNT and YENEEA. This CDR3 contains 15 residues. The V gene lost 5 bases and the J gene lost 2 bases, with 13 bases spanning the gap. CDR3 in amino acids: CASSGMDPAYNEQFF. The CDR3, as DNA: TGTGCCAGCAGCGGGATGGACCCTGCCTACAATGAGCAGTTCTTC.